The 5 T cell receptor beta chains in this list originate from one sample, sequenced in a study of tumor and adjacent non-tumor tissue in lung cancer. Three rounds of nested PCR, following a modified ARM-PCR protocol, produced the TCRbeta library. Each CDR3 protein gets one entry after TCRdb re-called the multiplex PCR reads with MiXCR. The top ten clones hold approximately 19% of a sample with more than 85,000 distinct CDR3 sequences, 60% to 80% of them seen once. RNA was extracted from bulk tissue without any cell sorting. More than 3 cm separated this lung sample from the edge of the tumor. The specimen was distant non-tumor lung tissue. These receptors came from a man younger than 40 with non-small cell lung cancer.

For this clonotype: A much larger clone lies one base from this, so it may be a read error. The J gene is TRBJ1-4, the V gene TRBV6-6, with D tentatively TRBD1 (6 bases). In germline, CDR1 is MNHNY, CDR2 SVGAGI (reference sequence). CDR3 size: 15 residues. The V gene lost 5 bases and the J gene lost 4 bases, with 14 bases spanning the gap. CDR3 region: CASSHHRASNEKLFF. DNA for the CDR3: TGTGCCAGCAGTCACCACAGGGCAAGTAATGAAAAACTGTTTTTT.

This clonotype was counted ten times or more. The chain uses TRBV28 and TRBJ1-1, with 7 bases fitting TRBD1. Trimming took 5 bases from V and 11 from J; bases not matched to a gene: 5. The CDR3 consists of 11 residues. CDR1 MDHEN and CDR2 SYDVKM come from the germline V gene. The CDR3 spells CASSADRAAFF. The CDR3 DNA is TGTGCCAGCAGTGCCGACAGGGCGGCTTTCTTT.

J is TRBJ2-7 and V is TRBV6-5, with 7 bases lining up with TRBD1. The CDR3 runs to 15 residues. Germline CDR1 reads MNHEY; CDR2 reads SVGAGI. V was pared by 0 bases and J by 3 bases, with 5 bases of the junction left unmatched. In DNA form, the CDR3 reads TGTGCCAGCAGTTACTCCGGGGCAGGGGGCTACGAGCAGTACTTC. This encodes CASSYSGAGGYEQYF.

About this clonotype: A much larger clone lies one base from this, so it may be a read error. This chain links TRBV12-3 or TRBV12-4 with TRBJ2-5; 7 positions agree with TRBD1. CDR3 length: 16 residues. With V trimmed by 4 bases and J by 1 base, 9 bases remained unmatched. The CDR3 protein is CASSSRDRASQETQYF. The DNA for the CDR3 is TGTGCCAGCAGTTCTCGGGACAGAGCAAGCCAAGAGACCCAGTACTTC.

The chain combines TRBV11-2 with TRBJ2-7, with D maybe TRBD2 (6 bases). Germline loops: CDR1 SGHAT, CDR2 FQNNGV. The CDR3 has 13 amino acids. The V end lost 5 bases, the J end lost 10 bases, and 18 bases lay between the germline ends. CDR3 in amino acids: CASSAGLWTDQYF. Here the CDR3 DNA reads TGTGCCAGCAGCGCCGGACTATGGACCGACCAGTACTTC.